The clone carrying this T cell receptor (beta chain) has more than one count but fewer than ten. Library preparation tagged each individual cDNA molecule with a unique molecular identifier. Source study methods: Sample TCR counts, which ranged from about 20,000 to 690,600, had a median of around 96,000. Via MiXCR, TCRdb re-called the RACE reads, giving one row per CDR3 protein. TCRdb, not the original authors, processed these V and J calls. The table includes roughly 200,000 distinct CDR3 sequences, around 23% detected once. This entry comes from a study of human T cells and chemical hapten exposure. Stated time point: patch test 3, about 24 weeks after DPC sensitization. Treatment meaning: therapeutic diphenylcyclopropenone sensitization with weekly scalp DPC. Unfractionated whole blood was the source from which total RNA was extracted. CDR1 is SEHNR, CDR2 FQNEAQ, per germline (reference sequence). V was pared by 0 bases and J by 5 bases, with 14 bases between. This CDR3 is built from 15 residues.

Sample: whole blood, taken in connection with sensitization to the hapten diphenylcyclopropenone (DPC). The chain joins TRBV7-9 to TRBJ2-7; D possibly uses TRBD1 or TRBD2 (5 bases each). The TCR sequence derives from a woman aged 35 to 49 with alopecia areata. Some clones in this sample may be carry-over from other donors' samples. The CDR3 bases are TGTGCCAGCAGCTTAGCGCTTGGGACGGCCGACGAGCAGTACTTC. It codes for CASSLALGTADEQYF. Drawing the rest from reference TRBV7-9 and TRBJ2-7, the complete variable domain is DTGVSQNPRHKITKRGQNVTFRCDPISEHNRLYWYRQTLGQGPEFLTYFQNEAQLEKSRLLSDRFSAERPKGSFSTLEIQRTEQGDSAMYLCASSLALGTADEQYFGPGTRLTVT.